Below are 32 T cell receptor beta chains sequenced from a single sample in a study of cytomegalovirus exposure and HLA in healthy donors. PCR involved 60 Vbeta and 13 Jbeta primers. Profiling relied on immunoSEQ multiplex PCR, and the TCRdb table lists in-frame clones only, not all of them. The data show around 100,000 clones, with 65% to 75% seen just once and roughly 4.4% held by the top ten. The sample consisted of PBMCs. The receptors stem from a man younger than 45 in good health and CMV-seropositive.

The chain uses TRBV6-5 and TRBJ1-2, with D possibly matching TRBD1 (5 bases). Per germline, CDR1 MNHEY and CDR2 SVGAGI. The germline V and J ends were trimmed by 11 bases and 4 bases, with 11 bases remaining between them. CDR3 length: 11 amino acids. Written as DNA, the CDR3 is TGTGCCTCAGGGAACCCCTATGGCTACACCTTC. As protein: CASGNPYGYTF.

About this clone itself: The same CDR3 arises from other DNA sequences in this sample as well. This chain links TRBV7-2 with TRBJ2-1; 10 positions agree with TRBD2. Germline CDR1 is SGHTA and CDR2 is FQGNSA. V dropped 2 bases and J dropped 3; count of bases not matched to a gene: 1. This CDR3 region has 15 residues. CDR3 sequence reads: CASSLLAGVYNEQFF. Here the CDR3 DNA reads TGTGCCAGCAGCTTACTAGCGGGGGTCTACAATGAGCAGTTCTTC.

CDR3 in DNA: TGTGCCAGTAGTAGACCGGGACAGGATAATTCACCCCTCCACTTT. Translating it yields CASSRPGQDNSPLHF. This sequence joins TRBV19 and TRBJ1-6; 8 bases are shared with TRBD1. The CDR3 has 15 amino acids. The V gene's germline CDR1 is LNHDA and CDR2 SQIVND (reference sequence). Germline trimming cut 4 bases from V and 5 bases from J; bases unmatched to any gene: 4.

The rearrangement joins TRBV30 to TRBJ2-1, with D maybe TRBD1 (5 bases). V was shortened by 2 bases and J by 7 bases, with 6 bases between the two germline ends. The germline V gene encodes CDR1 GTSNPN and CDR2 SVGIG (reference sequence). The CDR3 sequence is 11 residues long. CDR3 bases: TGTGCCTGGAGTAAGGGGAATGAGCAGTTCTTC. Translated: CAWSKGNEQFF.

For the CDR3, the DNA is TGTGCCAGCAGCTTAATTTGGTTGGAGAGCTCCTACAATGAGCAGTTCTTC. Translation gives CASSLIWLESSYNEQFF. This chain links TRBV5-6 with TRBJ2-1, with unresolved D. The CDR3 has 17 amino acids. Trimming took off 2 bases at V and 0 bases at J, with 15 bases between the two ends. CDR1 SGHDT and CDR2 YYEEEE come from the germline V gene.

V gene TRBV4-1 combines with J gene TRBJ2-2; 10 bases match TRBD2. V trimming: 0 bases; J trimming: 6 bases; junction bases outside the gene matches: 7. The CDR3 has 17 residues. Per germline, CDR1 MGHRA and CDR2 YSYEKL. DNA of the CDR3: TGCGCCAGCAGCCAAGAAGGGCAGCGGGGGGGCCCCGGGGAGCTGTTTTTT. Its translation is CASSQEGQRGGPGELFF.

V and J are TRBV28 and TRBJ1-3, with TRBD1 as a possible D gene (5 bases). Germline CDR1 and CDR2: MDHEN and SYDVKM. V was cut by 5 bases and J by 8 bases, with 13 bases left in between. The CDR3 extends over 13 amino acids. The CDR3, as DNA: TGTGCCAGCAGTCCCGTCGGGGGGGACACCATATATTTT. Translating it yields CASSPVGGDTIYF.

The gene calls are TRBV30 and TRBJ1-4; D ambiguous. Germline V gene lookup returns CDR1 GTSNPN and CDR2 SVGIG (reference sequence). This CDR3 has 15 residues. Trimming pared 0 bases from V and 5 bases from J, leaving 13 bases between. As DNA, the CDR3 is TGTGCCTGGAGTGTAATGGCTGTCGAAAATGAAAAACTGTTTTTT. The encoded protein is CAWSVMAVENEKLFF.

This clone was seen just once. The chain couples TRBV4-3 to TRBJ2-2; the match to TRBD2 covers 8 bases. J was trimmed by 1 base and V by 1 base; bases with no gene match: 8. The V gene's germline CDR1 is LGHNA and CDR2 YSLEER. The CDR3 has 18 residues. CDR3 loop: CASSQGPPGLVNTGELFF. The CDR3 nucleotides are TGCGCCAGCAGCCAAGGCCCGCCGGGACTAGTGAACACCGGGGAGCTGTTTTTT.

The rearrangement joins TRBV10-3 to TRBJ2-7, with D unclear. Germline V CDR1 and CDR2: ENHRY, SYGVKD. Deletions cut 3 bases from V and 1 base from J, with 10 bases between. This CDR3 region has 14 residues. CDR3: CAISDRDNSYEQYF. Written as DNA, the CDR3 is TGTGCCATCAGTGATCGAGACAATTCCTACGAGCAGTACTTC.

The chain couples TRBV7-8 to TRBJ1-2, with 7 bases identical to TRBD1. This CDR3 has 13 residues. Germline V CDR1 and CDR2: SGHVS, FQNEAQ. Trimming took 2 bases from V and 7 from J; bases not matched to a gene: 4. The CDR3 region has the DNA TGTGCCAGCAGCTTAACAGGGGCAGGTGGCTACACCTTC. This gives the protein CASSLTGAGGYTF. Together with reference TRBV7-8 and TRBJ1-2, the CDR3 gives the full variable domain: GAGVSQSPRYKVAKRGQDVALRCDPISGHVSLFWYQQALGQGPEFLTYFQNEAQLDKSGLPSDRFFAERPEGSVSTLKIQRTQQEDSAVYLCASSLTGAGGYTFGSGTRLTVV.

A single count supports this clone. The J gene is TRBJ1-1, the V gene TRBV9; no clear D. V was clipped by 1 base and J by 0 bases, with 4 bases between them. The germline gives CDR1 SGDLS, CDR2 YYNGEE. CDR3 length equals 13 residues. Here the CDR3 DNA reads TGTGCCAGCAGCGTACAGATGAACACTGAAGCTTTCTTT. Amino acid sequence: CASSVQMNTEAFF.

The chain uses TRBV6-5 and TRBJ2-3; 8 nucleotides agree with TRBD2. Germline CDR1 is MNHEY and CDR2 is SVGAGI. J was trimmed by 1 base and V by 11 bases; bases with no gene match: 5. The CDR3 sequence is 13 residues long. For the CDR3, the DNA is TGTGCCGTAACAGCGGGGGGCACAGATACGCAGTATTTT. Translation gives CAVTAGGTDTQYF.

In this sample, this clone turned up a few times. The rearrangement joins TRBV7-2 to TRBJ1-2; no reliable D call. With 1 base removed from V and 6 bases from J, the gap between germline ends came to 12 bases. The CDR3 is 14 residues long. In germline, CDR1 is SGHTA, CDR2 FQGNSA. The CDR3 region is CASSLDWGGNGYTF. CDR3 nucleotide sequence: TGTGCCAGCAGCTTAGACTGGGGAGGAAATGGCTACACCTTC.

The chain combines TRBV7-2 with TRBJ2-7; tentative D call: TRBD1 (5 bases). CDR3 length: 12 residues. The V gene lost 5 bases and the J gene lost 5 bases, with 10 bases spanning the gap. Germline V gene sequence: CDR1 SGHTA, CDR2 FQGNSA. The CDR3 loop reads CASSPQGHEQYF. CDR3 sequence (DNA): TGTGCCAGCAGCCCCCAGGGTCACGAGCAGTACTTC.

The chain carries TRBV4-2 and TRBJ2-6; D is uncertain. Germline V lookup: CDR1 LGHNA, CDR2 YNFKEQ. Trimming took 0 bases from V and 2 from J, leaving 5 bases between them. The CDR3 loop spans 15 amino acids. This CDR3 is CASSQDATGANVLTF. CDR3 in DNA: TGTGCCAGCAGCCAAGATGCTACTGGGGCCAACGTCCTGACTTTC.

The chain combines TRBV5-1 with TRBJ1-5; TRBD1 aligns across 8 bases. The germline V gene has CDR1 SGHRS and CDR2 YFSETQ. The V gene end was trimmed by 3 bases and the J gene end by 0 bases; junction bases not matched to a gene: 8. This CDR3 has 17 amino acids. CDR3 sequence: CASSSRDRTDSNQPQHF. CDR3 DNA: TGCGCCAGCAGCTCGAGGGACAGGACCGATAGCAATCAGCCCCAGCATTTT.

This clone has ten or more counts. The chain uses TRBV4-3 and TRBJ1-6; no reliable D call. Trimming took 0 bases from V and 4 from J, leaving 4 bases between them. The CDR3 totals 14 residues. The V gene's germline CDR1 is LGHNA and CDR2 YSLEER. The CDR3 DNA follows: TGCGCCAGCAGCCAAGATCAATATAATTCACCCCTCCACTTT. Protein: CASSQDQYNSPLHF.

The V and J genes are TRBV11-2 and TRBJ2-5; no reliable D call. Germline loops: CDR1 SGHAT, CDR2 FQNNGV. V lost 3 bases, J lost 1 base, and 9 bases lay in between. This CDR3 comprises 14 residues. CDR3 region: CASSFGGTQETQYF. In DNA, the CDR3 is TGTGCCAGCAGCTTTGGCGGAACCCAAGAGACCCAGTACTTC.

V usage is TRBV10-1 and J usage is TRBJ1-4; D is ambiguous. Per the germline V gene, CDR1 is WNHNN and CDR2 is SYGVQD (reference sequence). The CDR3 contains 13 residues. With 4 bases removed from V and 5 bases from J, the gap between germline ends came to 8 bases. CDR3 amino acids: CASSAGLNEKLFF. The CDR3, as DNA: TGCGCCAGCAGTGCAGGACTGAATGAAAAACTGTTTTTT.

The chain couples TRBV9 to TRBJ2-2; 11 bases map to TRBD2. Germline loops: CDR1 SGDLS, CDR2 YYNGEE. The V segment lost 2 bases and the J segment 0 bases; nucleotides outside the gene matches: 3. This CDR3 is built from 17 residues. CDR3 residues: CASSVPSGGTNTGELFF. DNA of the CDR3: TGTGCCAGCAGCGTCCCTAGCGGGGGGACGAACACCGGGGAGCTGTTTTTT.

The chain carries TRBV5-1 and TRBJ2-1, with 9 bases fitting TRBD1. V dropped 5 bases and J dropped 7; count of bases not matched to a gene: 4. Germline V CDR1 and CDR2: SGHRS, YFSETQ. This CDR3 spans 13 amino acids. CDR3 region: CASRETGGNEQFF. The DNA of the CDR3 is TGCGCCAGCAGGGAGACAGGGGGGAATGAGCAGTTCTTC.

The sample holds a few counts of this clone. The chain couples TRBV5-1 to TRBJ2-1; D unresolved. Germline CDR1 and CDR2: SGHRS and YFSETQ. The germline V and J ends were trimmed by 0 bases and 6 bases, with 4 bases remaining between them. There are 12 residues in the CDR3. The CDR3 is CASSLGSNEQFF. CDR3 coding DNA: TGCGCCAGCAGCTTGGGCAGCAATGAGCAGTTCTTC.

Comments on this clone: The same CDR3 can be traced to other DNA sequences in this sample. The chain carries TRBV2 and TRBJ1-5; weak D call: TRBD1 (6 bases). Germline lookup yields CDR1 SNHLY and CDR2 FYNNEI. Between the trimmed V and J ends, which lost 6 bases and 3 bases, there was a span of 12 bases. The CDR3 spans 14 residues. CDR3 nucleotides: TGTGCCAGCAGCTTACAGGGTTACAATCAGCCCCAGCATTTT. It translates to CASSLQGYNQPQHF.

The V and J genes are TRBV6-5 and TRBJ2-7; D perhaps matches TRBD2 (6 bases). Trimming pared 2 bases from V and 4 bases from J, leaving 15 bases between. The CDR3 sequence is 15 residues long. Germline V CDR1 and CDR2: MNHEY, SVGAGI. The CDR3 nucleotides are TGTGCCAGCAGTTACAGGGGACGGGGGACTTACGAGCAGTACTTC. This sequence encodes CASSYRGRGTYEQYF.

The J gene is TRBJ2-7, the V gene TRBV19; 8 nucleotides agree with TRBD1. In germline, CDR1 is LNHDA, CDR2 SQIVND (reference sequence). Unmatched junction bases numbered 13, after V lost 3 bases and J lost 3 bases. This CDR3 is built from 17 residues. CDR3 residues: CASSMGGRGRMDYEQYF. The CDR3 DNA reads TGTGCCAGTAGTATGGGGGGCAGGGGGCGAATGGACTACGAGCAGTACTTC.

In DNA, the CDR3 is TGTGCCAGCCTTGTATCCGGGGAGCTGTTTTTT. Translating it yields CASLVSGELFF. J is TRBJ2-2 and V is TRBV2; D ambiguous. This CDR3 is built from 11 residues. With 8 bases removed from V and 6 bases from J, the gap between germline ends came to 7 bases. Germline V gene data show CDR1 as SNHLY and CDR2 as FYNNEI.

J is TRBJ2-4 and V is TRBV27; 8 nucleotides agree with TRBD1. The CDR3 consists of 14 residues. Germline V CDR1 and CDR2: MNHEY, SMNVEV (reference sequence). V lost 6 bases, J lost 3 bases, and 4 bases stayed unmatched. The DNA of the CDR3 is TGTGCCAGCAGCAGGGGGCCCGGCAAAAACATTCAGTACTTC. Translating gives CASSRGPGKNIQYF.

This clone was counted between two and nine times. This chain uses TRBV5-1 with TRBJ2-7, with D possibly TRBD2 on 5 matching bases. Per germline, CDR1 SGHRS and CDR2 YFSETQ. The length of the CDR3 is 15 residues. With 3 bases removed from V and 6 bases from J, the gap between germline ends came to 19 bases. The CDR3 nucleotides read TGCGCCAGCAGCTCACCCGGGTCGAGGGAGCGCGAGCAGTACTTC. Translated, it gives CASSSPGSREREQYF.

The chain joins TRBV6-5 to TRBJ2-5; a possible D gene is TRBD2 (6 bases). Per germline, CDR1 MNHEY and CDR2 SVGAGI. Deletions cut 8 bases from V and 3 bases from J, with 10 bases between. The CDR3 sequence is 12 residues long. DNA of the CDR3: TGTGCCAGCGGGGTAGCGGAAGAGACCCAGTACTTC. Encoded protein: CASGVAEETQYF.

CDR3 DNA: TGCGCCAGCAGCTCCGAGGGCGCCAGCACAGATACGCAGTATTTT. Amino acid sequence: CASSSEGASTDTQYF. The chain employs TRBV5-1 and TRBJ2-3; D might be TRBD2 (5 bases). This CDR3 contains 15 residues. Germline V gene data show CDR1 as SGHRS and CDR2 as YFSETQ. Trimming took 3 bases from V and 0 from J, leaving 11 bases between them.

V usage is TRBV15 and J usage is TRBJ1-5; no clear D gene. The germline gives CDR1 LNHNV, CDR2 YYDKDF (reference sequence). The CDR3 is 16 amino acids. Between the trimmed V and J ends, which lost 0 bases and 1 base, there was a span of 10 bases. CDR3 region: CATSRDGGFSNQPQHF. DNA of the CDR3: TGTGCCACCAGCAGAGATGGAGGTTTCAGCAATCAGCCCCAGCATTTT.